This T cell receptor (beta chain) was sequenced for a study of cytomegalovirus exposure and HLA in healthy donors. Trimming pared 2 bases from V and 0 bases from J, leaving 14 bases between. Germline V gene lookup returns CDR1 SQVTM and CDR2 ANQGSEA. This CDR3 comprises 16 residues. Overall study results and limits: The study recorded about 150 TCR beta chains that were cytomegalovirus-associated.

Comment on this clone: What it binds is not known.

PCR was performed using 60 Vbeta and 13 Jbeta primers. The table came from immunoSEQ multiplex PCR; TCRdb's copy has only in-frame clones and leaves some out. The sample yields about 200,000 clones, less than 80% seen once. The rearrangement uses TRBV29-1 and TRBJ2-1; D ambiguous. The sequence came from a girl aged 2 to 9 in good health and CMV-seronegative. Sequencing used PBMCs. CDR3 DNA: TGCAGCGTTGAACCCCTTCGAGACAACTCCTACAATGAGCAGTTCTTC. It translates to CSVEPLRDNSYNEQFF.